These 6 T cell receptor beta chains originate from one sample sequenced in a study of response to subunit inactivated influenza vaccine. TCRdb re-derived calls from the RT-PCR reads in MiXCR, one entry per CDR3 protein. The sample lists fewer than 250,000 distinct CDR3 sequences, about 15% seen once, with about 28% in the top ten. Sequences were derived from CD8+ T cells sorted from PBMCs, sampled 5 days after vaccination. These receptors all come from a man aged 50-60 years who received an inactivated influenza vaccine.

As regards this clonotype: One base away lies a much larger clone, so this may be a sequencing read error. The V call is TRBV12-3 or TRBV12-4, the J call TRBJ2-1; D ambiguous. Trimming left V 1 base short and J 13 bases short, with 14 bases between. The CDR3 is 13 residues long. CDR3 sequence: CASSLGEQETQFF. CDR3 DNA: TGTGCCAGCAGTTTAGGAGAGCAAGAGACCCAGTTCTTC.

This clonotype appeared a few times. V and J are TRBV20-1 and TRBJ2-7; D is unclear. Germline V gives CDR1 DFQATT, CDR2 SNEGSKA (reference sequence). With 3 bases removed from V and 3 bases from J, the gap between germline ends came to 12 bases. The CDR3 length is 13 residues. In nucleotides, the CDR3 is TGCAGTGCTAGGCCGGGCACAAACTACGAGCAGTACTTC. Protein: CSARPGTNYEQYF.

This sequence joins TRBV4-3 and TRBJ2-2; the D gene is possibly TRBD1 (6 bases). Germline-derived CDR1 and CDR2 are LGHNA and YSLEER. V lost 3 bases, J lost 6 bases, and 14 bases lay in between. The CDR3 totals 15 residues. CDR3 DNA: TGCGCCAGCAGCCATTCACAGGGTTTAGCCGGGGAGCTGTTTTTT. This sequence encodes CASSHSQGLAGELFF.

This clonotype occurred a few times. The chain joins TRBV12-3 or TRBV12-4 to TRBJ2-1; TRBD1 agrees at 10 bases. The CDR3 contains 13 residues. Trimming cost V 7 bases and J 8 bases; bases outside gene matches: 5. In nucleotides, the CDR3 is TGTGCCAGCACCAAGGGACAGGGGCATGAGCAGTTCTTC. It encodes CASTKGQGHEQFF.

This clonotype was observed many times. The V call is TRBV10-3, the J call TRBJ2-3; tentatively, D is TRBD1 or TRBD2 (5 bases each). Germline V CDR1 and CDR2: ENHRY, SYGVKD. The CDR3 is 15 residues long. The germline V and J ends were trimmed by 6 bases and 0 bases, with 13 bases remaining between them. The CDR3 reads CAIRGDGLSTDTQYF. DNA of the CDR3: TGTGCCATCAGGGGGGACGGACTTAGCACAGATACGCAGTATTTT.

The rearrangement joins TRBV7-9 to TRBJ1-5, with D uncertain. The CDR3 totals 15 residues. Germline V gene lookup returns CDR1 SEHNR and CDR2 FQNEAQ (reference sequence). V was clipped by 5 bases and J by 5 bases, with 16 bases between them. CDR3 sequence: CASSAISGPHQPQHF. The CDR3 DNA is TGTGCCAGCAGCGCAATATCCGGGCCGCATCAGCCCCAGCATTTT.